A selection of T cell receptor beta chains follows, all from one sample in a study of T cell repertoires in cytomegalovirus infection. TCRdb analysed the reads with MiXCR anew, one entry per CDR3 protein. The top ten hold around 12% of the sample, which has about 310,000 distinct CDR3 sequences, 15% to 20% seen once. Sequenced sample: PBMCs. These receptors all come from a human donor in good health (CMV status not recorded). Some clones in this sample may be carry-over from other donors' samples. Each CDR3 is given with its conserved first and last residue. Fields, in order: J gene, D gene, clone size, V gene, CDR3 DNA, CDR3 protein. The D gene is left open where the match is weak. Size is omitted from some rows. Given values are once, few, many or a class for expanded clones.

j_call: TRBJ1-4
d_call: NA
clone_size: many
v_call: TRBV4-1
cdr3_nt: TGCGCCAGCACCCAAAGGCTAGGGATTAATGAAAAACTGTTTTTT
cdr3_aa: CASTQRLGINEKLFF

j_call: TRBJ2-2
d_call: TRBD1
clone_size: NA
v_call: TRBV12-3/TRBV12-4
cdr3_nt: TGTGCCAGCACCCTTTCGATACAGGGGGTAACGAACACCGGGGAGCTGTTTTTT
cdr3_aa: CASTLSIQGVTNTGELFF

j_call: TRBJ1-6
d_call: TRBD1
clone_size: few
v_call: TRBV20-1
cdr3_nt: TGCAGTGCTAGACACCGACAGGGAGATTCACCCCTCCACTTT
cdr3_aa: CSARHRQGDSPLHF

j_call: TRBJ1-5
d_call: NA
clone_size: few
v_call: TRBV7-9
cdr3_nt: TGTGCCAGCAGCTTAGCTGGTCAGGCGAGCAATCAGCCCCAGCATTTT
cdr3_aa: CASSLAGQASNQPQHF

j_call: TRBJ1-4
d_call: NA
clone_size: NA
v_call: TRBV20-1
cdr3_nt: TGCAGTGCTACGGACACATCATCTAATGAAAAACTGTTTTTT
cdr3_aa: CSATDTSSNEKLFF

j_call: TRBJ1-2
d_call: NA
clone_size: many
v_call: TRBV28
cdr3_nt: TGTGCCAGCAGTTCCAGTGAGCGTATTGGGGGCTACACCTTC
cdr3_aa: CASSSSERIGGYTF

j_call: TRBJ2-1
d_call: TRBD1
clone_size: many
v_call: TRBV5-6
cdr3_nt: TGTGCCAGCCGTACAGGGGAAGATGAGCAGTTCTTC
cdr3_aa: CASRTGEDEQFF

j_call: TRBJ2-2
d_call: TRBD1
clone_size: many
v_call: TRBV12-3/TRBV12-4
cdr3_nt: TGTGCCAGCAGTCAACCCGGGACAGGAGACACCGGGGAGCTGTTTTTT
cdr3_aa: CASSQPGTGDTGELFF

j_call: TRBJ2-7
d_call: NA
clone_size: few
v_call: TRBV19
cdr3_nt: TGTGCCACGGCAGGGGGGTCCTACGAGCAGTACTTC
cdr3_aa: CATAGGSYEQYF

j_call: TRBJ1-5
d_call: TRBD1
clone_size: NA
v_call: TRBV7-8
cdr3_nt: TGTGCCAGCAGCTTACGAAACAGGGGGGCCCAGCATTTT
cdr3_aa: CASSLRNRGAQHF

j_call: TRBJ2-3
d_call: TRBD1
clone_size: once
v_call: TRBV6-1
cdr3_nt: TGTGCCAGCAATAAAGCGGACAGGGTGGGAGATACGCAGTATTTT
cdr3_aa: CASNKADRVGDTQYF

j_call: TRBJ1-1
d_call: NA
clone_size: NA
v_call: TRBV20-1
cdr3_nt: TGCAGTGCTAGGGCCAGCAGGGCGATGAACACTGAAGCTTTCTTT
cdr3_aa: CSARASRAMNTEAFF

j_call: TRBJ1-2
d_call: NA
clone_size: many
v_call: TRBV7-9
cdr3_nt: TGTGCCAGCACCACCCTCCGGGACTCACTTCTTAACTATGGCTACACCTTC
cdr3_aa: CASTTLRDSLLNYGYTF

j_call: TRBJ1-2
d_call: TRBD1
clone_size: NA
v_call: TRBV6-5
cdr3_nt: TGTGCCAGCAGTTACTCGGGGTTTCAGGGGGCAGTCGGCTACACCTTC
cdr3_aa: CASSYSGFQGAVGYTF